Listed below are T cell receptor beta chains from one sample, sequenced in a study of blood T cell repertoires in COVID-19. Here immunoSEQ multiplex PCR was the method, and the copy in TCRdb shows in-frame clones only, minus some. Of about 200,000 clones listed, about 80% are singletons. Material: PBMCs or T cells enriched from blood (not recorded which). All receptors come from a man aged 35 to 55 who had recovered from COVID-19. Each CDR3 is given with its conserved first and last residue. Fields, in order: V gene, D gene, clone size, J gene, CDR3 DNA, CDR3 protein. The D gene is left open where the match is weak. Clone size is not always given. Where it is, it says once, few, many or a class for expanded clones.

TRBV28	-	-	TRBJ1-5	TGTGCCAGCCATAATCAGCCCCAGCATTTT	CASHNQPQHF
TRBV24-1	-	once	TRBJ2-1	TGTGCCACCTCAGCGGTAACTGATGAGCAGTTCTTC	CATSAVTDEQFF
TRBV28	-	once	TRBJ1-4	TGTGCCAGCAGTTTATACACCGGGAGGGATGAAAAACTGTTTTTT	CASSLYTGRDEKLFF
TRBV6-1	-	-	TRBJ2-5	TGTGCCAGCAGTGAACTAGGTTTTCAAGAGACCCAGTACTTC	CASSELGFQETQYF
TRBV18	TRBD1	-	TRBJ2-2	TGTGCCAGCTCCCCTGCCGGGACAGGGGCCGCCACCGGGGAGCTGTTTTTT	CASSPAGTGAATGELFF
TRBV7-9	TRBD1	-	TRBJ1-1	TGTGCCAGCAGCCGGAGAGTCCCCGGGACAGTGATGAACACTGAAGCTTTCTTT	CASSRRVPGTVMNTEAFF
TRBV30	TRBD1	-	TRBJ1-3	TGTGCCTGGAGGGACACAGGGGGCGCAGACACCATATATTTT	CAWRDTGGADTIYF
TRBV18	-	few	TRBJ1-1	TGTGCCAGCTCACCATATGGCAGGGGGAACACTGAAGCTTTCTTT	CASSPYGRGNTEAFF
TRBV12-3/TRBV12-4	-	-	TRBJ2-2	TGTGCCAGCAAAAAAGGGGCGGCCGGGGAGCTGTTTTTT	CASKKGAAGELFF
TRBV30	-	-	TRBJ1-2	TGTGCCTGGAGTGTAGGACAGTACTATGGCTACACCTTC	CAWSVGQYYGYTF
TRBV7-2	TRBD2	-	TRBJ2-5	TGTGCCAGCAGGGCGGGGGGTGAGACCCAGTACTTC	CASRAGGETQYF
TRBV2	TRBD1	-	TRBJ1-2	TGTGCCAGCAGTGGGACAGGGAGGGATGGCTACACCTTC	CASSGTGRDGYTF
TRBV11-2	-	-	TRBJ2-1	TGTGCCAGCAGCTTAGATGTTCTTGTCGGGCAGTTCTTC	CASSLDVLVGQFF
TRBV10-3	TRBD1	-	TRBJ2-1	TGTGCCGTCGAACCGGGACAGGGAGGAGGTGAGCAGTTCTTC	CAVEPGQGGGEQFF
TRBV19	TRBD1	-	TRBJ1-5	TGTGCCAGTATCTCCAGGGGGACCCAATATAGCAATCAGCCCCAGCATTTT	CASISRGTQYSNQPQHF
TRBV7-9	-	few	TRBJ1-6	TGTGCCAGCAGCTTAGGGGGAGATAATTCACCCCTCCACTTT	CASSLGGDNSPLHF
TRBV6-5	TRBD1	-	TRBJ1-2	TGTGCCAGCAGTTACTCGGGACAGACTTATGGCTACACCTTC	CASSYSGQTYGYTF
TRBV19	-	-	TRBJ2-1	TGTGCCAGTAGAGAAGGACAGCCCACCTACAATGAGCAGTTCTTC	CASREGQPTYNEQFF
TRBV5-1	-	-	TRBJ1-2	TGCGCCAGCAGCTTGGCCGCAGGGGTAGACGGCTACACCTTC	CASSLAAGVDGYTF
TRBV3-1/TRBV3-2	TRBD2	few	TRBJ2-1	TGTGCCAGCAGCCAAGGACTAGCGGGGGGGCATGAGCAGTTCTTC	CASSQGLAGGHEQFF
TRBV19	TRBD1	-	TRBJ1-5	TGTGCCAGTAGTACCGGGGGGTCAGGGGGCGGTCAGCCCCAGCATTTT	CASSTGGSGGGQPQHF
TRBV28	-	-	TRBJ1-4	TGTGCCAGCCGCAACACGCGGAGGGTACCCGGCAACGATGAAAAACTGTTTTTT	CASRNTRRVPGNDEKLFF
TRBV9	TRBD1	-	TRBJ2-3	TGTGCCAGCAGCGTAGACTATTCGAGGGGACAGGGGGCAGGTAGGACAGATACGCAGTATTTT	CASSVDYSRGQGAGRTDTQYF
TRBV5-4	TRBD2	-	TRBJ2-2	TGTGCCAGCAGCTTTAAGCGGGGGGGGAACACCGGGGAGCTGTTTTTT	CASSFKRGGNTGELFF
TRBV24-1	-	-	TRBJ2-3	TGTGCCACCAGTGATGTGGGGGGACCTACGGGTACGCAGTATTTT	CATSDVGGPTGTQYF
TRBV2	TRBD1	-	TRBJ1-2	TGTGCCAGCACCGGGACAGGGTTGTATGGCTACACCTTC	CASTGTGLYGYTF
TRBV19	-	-	TRBJ1-4	TGTGCCAGTAGAGACAGAGCAACTAATGAAAAACTGTTTTTT	CASRDRATNEKLFF
TRBV4-2	TRBD2	-	TRBJ2-5	TGTGCCAGCAGCCAAGTAGGGAGCGGGGCGTTAGAGACCCAGTACTTC	CASSQVGSGALETQYF
TRBV15	TRBD1	-	TRBJ2-5	TGTGCCACCAGCAGGGCTCAGGGACAGCAAGAGACCCAGTACTTC	CATSRAQGQQETQYF
TRBV6-6	-	once	TRBJ1-1	TGTGCCAGCGAGCGGGGCGCGCATGGAAGAGCTTTCTTT	CASERGAHGRAFF
TRBV7-2	TRBD1	-	TRBJ1-1	TGTGCCAGCAGCTTAGCTCGGCGACAGGGGGCGGGAAGGACTGAAGCTTTCTTT	CASSLARRQGAGRTEAFF
TRBV30	-	-	TRBJ1-1	TGTGCCTGGAACCAGGGGATGAACACTGAAGCTTTCTTT	CAWNQGMNTEAFF
TRBV10-3	-	once	TRBJ1-1	TGTGCCATCAGTGATACAACAGGGGAAGCTTTCTTT	CAISDTTGEAFF
TRBV5-4	TRBD1	-	TRBJ1-3	TGTGCCAGCAACCCCGCAGGGGGCGGAAACACCATATATTTT	CASNPAGGGNTIYF
TRBV21-1	-	-	TRBJ2-7	TGTGCCAGCAGCAGAAGACCCGGGACTCCGAGCTCCTACGAGCAGTACTTC	CASSRRPGTPSSYEQYF
TRBV19	-	few	TRBJ1-1	TGTGCCAGTTTGGGTGGAGTTATGAACACTGAAGCTTTCTTT	CASLGGVMNTEAFF
TRBV4-3	-	-	TRBJ1-6	TGCGCCAGCAGCCAAGAGTCCGGTCGGGTGGCCCTCCACTTT	CASSQESGRVALHF
TRBV27	-	-	TRBJ2-7	TGTGCCAGCAGTTTCTCTCAGGGGATAGGGTCCTACGAGCAGTACTTC	CASSFSQGIGSYEQYF
TRBV5-6	TRBD1	-	TRBJ1-4	TGTGCCAGCAGCCCTGAGGGCAGGGGGCCTGAAAAACTGTTTTTT	CASSPEGRGPEKLFF
TRBV27	TRBD1	-	TRBJ1-1	TGTGCCAGCAGTTTCCTACCTCGGACAGGGCAGGCTGAAGCTTTCTTT	CASSFLPRTGQAEAFF
TRBV19	-	-	TRBJ1-2	TGTGCCAGTAGTATAGCTGAGACAGGCGGTTCTGATGGCTACACCTTC	CASSIAETGGSDGYTF
TRBV5-4	TRBD1	-	TRBJ1-2	TGTGCCAGCAGCTTGGCGGGACAGGGGGACTATGGCTACACCTTC	CASSLAGQGDYGYTF
TRBV5-4	-	-	TRBJ1-1	TGTGCCAGCAGCTTGGAAGGGGCCACTGAAGCTTTCTTT	CASSLEGATEAFF
TRBV5-1	-	-	TRBJ1-1	TGCGCCAGCAGCTTGGCCACAGGGAACATGAACACTGAAGCTTTCTTT	CASSLATGNMNTEAFF
TRBV6-1	TRBD1	-	TRBJ2-1	TGTGCCAGCAGTGAAGAGGCCGGGACAGGGGAGGATGAGCAGTTCTTC	CASSEEAGTGEDEQFF